The 22 T cell receptor beta chains presented below share a single source sample, sequenced in a study of type 1 regulatory T cells. Using its own MiXCR run on the reads, TCRdb lists one record per CDR3 protein. The table lists about 18,000 distinct CDR3 sequences, 9.5% to 13% of them singletons. Sequencing was performed on CD4+ T cells, either the whole sample or a sorted fraction (not recorded which). The receptors were sampled from a human donor in good health.

This chain connects TRBV29-1 to TRBJ2-3; possibly TRBD1 for D (5 bases). In germline, CDR1 is SQVTM, CDR2 ANQGSEA. This CDR3 comprises 11 residues. The V end lost 4 bases, the J end lost 8 bases, and 10 bases lay between the germline ends. CDR3 sequence (DNA): TGCAGCGTTGGGGGCCAAGGTACGCAGTATTTT. It is translated as CSVGGQGTQYF.

This clonotype was picked up a small number of times. One end of the junction does not line up with germline, which may come from a read error. V is TRBV10-3 and J is TRBJ2-7, with 11 positions matching TRBD2. The CDR3 has 14 amino acids. The germline gives CDR1 ENHRY, CDR2 SYGVKD. The DNA for the CDR3 is TGTACCATCAGCGCCGGGACTAGCGGCTACGAGCAGTACTTC. This sequence encodes CTISAGTSGYEQYF.

This clonotype was detected only a few times. The chain carries TRBV30 and TRBJ2-4; D unclear. The CDR3 extends over 13 amino acids. V lost 1 base and J lost 8, with 12 bases in between. Per germline, CDR1 GTSNPN and CDR2 SVGIG (reference sequence). DNA of the CDR3: TGTGCCTGGAGTGCCACCGTTGGGGACATTCAGTACTTC. Its translation is CAWSATVGDIQYF.

Only a few counts were recorded for this clonotype. The V call is TRBV5-4, the J call TRBJ2-3, with 8 bases fitting TRBD1. The CDR3 length is 16 residues. The junction had 9 bases not matched to a gene; V was cut back by 0 bases and J by 6 bases. The germline CDR1 and CDR2 sequences are SGHNT and YYREEE (reference sequence). The CDR3: CASSLVGQALTDTQYF. In DNA, the CDR3 is TGTGCCAGCAGCTTGGTGGGACAGGCTTTAACGGATACGCAGTATTTT.

Only a few counts were recorded for this clonotype. The chain combines TRBV5-1 with TRBJ2-5, with TRBD2 identical over 10 bases. There are 18 residues in the CDR3. In germline, CDR1 is SGHRS, CDR2 YFSETQ. J gave up 4 bases and V 1 base, and 13 bases lay outside the gene matches. CDR3 residues: CASSLLPSGGPVLETQYF. DNA of the CDR3: TGCGCCAGCAGCTTGCTACCTAGCGGGGGCCCTGTGTTAGAGACCCAGTACTTC.

This clonotype was seen ten or more times. This chain connects TRBV7-8 to TRBJ2-5; D unclear. The CDR3 is 11 residues long. Germline loops: CDR1 SGHVS, CDR2 FQNEAQ. Trimming removed 8 bases from V and 5 bases from J, with 9 bases in between. The CDR3 region has the DNA TGTGCCAGCCGTTCTGGGGAGACCCAGTACTTC. Residues: CASRSGETQYF.

The CDR3, as DNA: TGTGCCAGCAGCTCGACAGGGGGCACGAACACCGGGGAGCTGTTTTTT. It specifies CASSSTGGTNTGELFF. The V and J genes are TRBV7-2 and TRBJ2-2; TRBD1 aligns across 10 bases. Per germline, CDR1 SGHTA and CDR2 FQGNSA. Trimming cost V 4 bases and J 0 bases; bases outside gene matches: 2. The CDR3 consists of 16 residues.

This chain uses TRBV20-1 with TRBJ2-1, with 11 bases lining up with TRBD2. Germline CDR1 is DFQATT and CDR2 is SNEGSKA (reference sequence). This CDR3 region has 17 residues. Trimming cost V 5 bases and J 1 base; bases outside gene matches: 10. The CDR3 DNA reads as TGCAGTGCTCAGGGGGCGGCTAGCGGGAGGTCCTACAATGAGCAGTTCTTC. Its protein is CSAQGAASGRSYNEQFF.

This clonotype was counted at least ten times. This chain connects TRBV28 to TRBJ2-3; the match to TRBD1 covers 10 bases. CDR1 is MDHEN and CDR2 is SYDVKM in the germline V gene. CDR3 size: 15 residues. The J segment lost 3 bases and the V segment lost 6 bases, leaving 6 bases of the junction unmatched. The chain's CDR3 is CASRPGTGVTDTQYF. The CDR3 DNA is TGTGCCAGCAGACCCGGGACAGGGGTGACAGATACGCAGTATTTT.

The table lists this clonotype with many counts. The chain is built from TRBV29-1 and TRBJ2-3; D is ambiguous. V was shortened by 7 bases and J by 11 bases, with 25 bases between the two germline ends. The germline V gene has CDR1 SQVTM and CDR2 ANQGSEA. The CDR3 consists of 14 residues. CDR3 DNA sequence: TGCAGCGCAGAATCCCTTATCAGCCGGCTTGAGCAGTATTTT. Translation gives CSAESLISRLEQYF.

This chain uses TRBV28 with TRBJ2-7; 7 bases line up with TRBD2. This CDR3 is 13 amino acids long. Germline V lookup: CDR1 MDHEN, CDR2 SYDVKM. V lost 6 bases to trimming and J lost 4 bases; unmatched junction nucleotides: 6. The CDR3 DNA follows: TGTGCCAGCAGGGAGGGGCGGGGGTACGAGCAGTACTTC. Encoded protein: CASREGRGYEQYF.

This clonotype was recorded many times. The rearrangement joins TRBV6-1 to TRBJ1-4; perhaps TRBD1 as D (6 bases). This CDR3 has 19 amino acids. Looked up from germline, CDR1 is MNHNS and CDR2 is SASEGT. V was trimmed by 3 bases and J by 0 bases, leaving 20 bases between them. CDR3 DNA sequence: TGTGCCAGCAGTGACTGGAGGGAAAGGGGGGGTGCAACTAATGAAAAACTGTTTTTT. It specifies CASSDWRERGGATNEKLFF.

This clonotype was detected many times. This chain connects TRBV10-3 to TRBJ2-2; D possibly matches TRBD1 or TRBD2 (6 bases each). Per the germline V gene, CDR1 is ENHRY and CDR2 is SYGVKD. This CDR3 contains 13 residues. Trimming cost V 2 bases and J 15 bases, with 16 bases left between them. This chain's CDR3 is CAISEGGLRWVFF. CDR3 nucleotide sequence: TGTGCCATCAGTGAGGGGGGGCTACGGTGGGTGTTTTTT.

The table lists this clonotype with many counts. The rearrangement links TRBV13 to TRBJ2-5; TRBD2 matches at 7 bases. Trimming at V came to 4 bases and at J to 5 bases, leaving 16 bases not matched to a gene. The CDR3 has 17 residues. Germline CDR1 is PRHDT and CDR2 is FYEKMQ (reference sequence). As DNA, the CDR3 is TGTGCCAGCAGCTCCCGACCTCTAGCGGCCCCGAGGGAGACCCAGTACTTC. This translates into CASSSRPLAAPRETQYF. The entire variable domain, with the rest obtained from reference TRBV13 and TRBJ2-5, is as follows: AAGVIQSPRHLIKEKRETATLKCYPIPRHDTVYWYQQGPGQDPQFLISFYEKMQSDKGSIPDRFSAQQFSDYHSELNMSSLELGDSALYFCASSSRPLAAPRETQYFGPGTRLLVL.

This clonotype was detected many times. The chain employs TRBV7-9 and TRBJ1-5; no definite D call. The CDR3 is made up of 12 amino acids. Per the germline V gene, CDR1 is SEHNR and CDR2 is FQNEAQ (reference sequence). Trimming cost V 1 base and J 4 bases, with 2 bases left between them. The CDR3: CASSLENQPQHF. CDR3 DNA sequence: TGTGCCAGCAGCTTAGAGAATCAGCCCCAGCATTTT. The complete variable domain, with remaining parts taken from reference TRBV7-9 and TRBJ1-5, reads DTGVSQNPRHKITKRGQNVTFRCDPISEHNRLYWYRQTLGQGPEFLTYFQNEAQLEKSRLLSDRFSAERPKGSFSTLEIQRTEQGDSAMYLCASSLENQPQHFGDGTRLSIL.

This clonotype was observed many times. The chain is built from TRBV3-1 and TRBJ1-2, with D possibly being TRBD1 (5 bases). The V end lost 0 bases, the J end lost 4 bases, and 12 bases lay between the germline ends. Germline V gene lookup returns CDR1 LGHDT and CDR2 YNNKEL (reference sequence). There are 15 residues in the CDR3. This CDR3 is CASSQDSRGTYGYTF. The CDR3 bases are TGTGCCAGCAGCCAAGATTCAAGAGGGACCTATGGCTACACCTTC.

Ten or more counts support this clonotype. CDR3 DNA: TGTGCCAGCAGCTCCGGACTAGCGACCTCCTACGAGCAGTACTTC. It yields the protein CASSSGLATSYEQYF. The chain carries TRBV7-9 and TRBJ2-7, with TRBD2 identical over 9 bases. This CDR3 has 15 amino acids. V lost 4 bases, J lost 0 bases, and 4 bases stayed unmatched. Germline V gene sequence: CDR1 SEHNR, CDR2 FQNEAQ (reference sequence).

The chain couples TRBV2 to TRBJ2-5, with TRBD2 matching over 13 bases. Germline CDR1 is SNHLY and CDR2 is FYNNEI. The CDR3 totals 15 residues. The ends lost 6 bases at V and 5 bases at J; junction bases unmatched: 6. The CDR3 nucleotides are TGTGCCAGCAGCCCAACTAGCGGGAGGGTCGAGACCCAGTACTTC. Encoded protein: CASSPTSGRVETQYF.

This clonotype was detected ten times or more. This chain connects TRBV25-1 to TRBJ1-5; D is perhaps TRBD1 (5 bases). Germline CDR1 and CDR2: MGHDK and SYGVNS. The CDR3 loop spans 15 amino acids. V was pared by 7 bases and J by 6 bases, with 19 bases between. CDR3 nucleotide sequence: TGTGCCAGCACTCAAAATCAGGGTGAGACTCAGCCCCAGCATTTT. This sequence encodes CASTQNQGETQPQHF. The variable domain in full, with the rest retrieved from reference TRBV25-1 and TRBJ1-5, is EADIYQTPRYLVIGTGKKITLECSQTMGHDKMYWYQQDPGMELHLIHYSYGVNSTEKGDLSSESTVSRIRTEHFPLTLESARPSHTSQYLCASTQNQGETQPQHFGDGTRLSIL.

This clonotype was seen ten or more times. V and J are TRBV20-1 and TRBJ2-5; TRBD1 matches at 7 bases. With V trimmed by 5 bases and J by 2 bases, 8 bases remained unmatched. Per the germline V gene, CDR1 is DFQATT and CDR2 is SNEGSKA (reference sequence). The CDR3 is 14 amino acids. DNA of the CDR3: TGCAGTGCTTCCCCGGCGACAGGGCAAGAGACCCAGTACTTC. It yields the protein CSASPATGQETQYF.

The CDR3 bases are TGCAGCGTTGAGACCGGCTACACCTTC. It is translated as CSVETGYTF. The rearrangement joins TRBV29-1 to TRBJ1-2, with unresolved D. Germline CDR1 SQVTM, CDR2 ANQGSEA. V gave up 3 bases and J gave up 8 bases, with 4 bases separating them. The CDR3 sequence is 9 residues long.

The chain joins TRBV5-1 to TRBJ2-2; D not resolved. Trimming stripped 2 bases from V and 4 bases from J, with 12 bases between. This CDR3 spans 15 amino acids. Germline CDR1 reads SGHRS; CDR2 reads YFSETQ. DNA of the CDR3: TGCGCCAGCAGCTTAAAGGGAAGAGGCACCGGGGAGCTGTTTTTT. Its translation is CASSLKGRGTGELFF. The full variable domain, with the rest looked up from reference TRBV5-1 and TRBJ2-2, is KAGVTQTPRYLIKTRGQQVTLSCSPISGHRSVSWYQQTPGQGLQFLFEYFSETQRNKGNFPGRFSGRQFSNSRSEMNVSTLELGDSALYLCASSLKGRGTGELFFGEGSRLTVL.